This T cell receptor (beta chain) was recorded in a study of cytomegalovirus exposure and HLA in healthy donors. Points from the study as a whole: Reports indicated that the classifier achieved high specificity and sensitivity in diagnosing cytomegalovirus status. Researchers catalogued approximately 170 TCR beta chains as cytomegalovirus-associated.

Note on this clone: Its target is unknown.

V trimming: 6 bases; J trimming: 7 bases; junction bases outside the gene matches: 9. The CDR3 loop spans 13 amino acids. CDR1 is LNHDA and CDR2 is SQIVND in the germline V gene (reference sequence). Clones were sequenced by immunoSEQ multiplex PCR, and TCRdb holds only the in-frame ones, with some missing. Among approximately 300,000 clones listed, more than 80% were seen once. The receptor was isolated from a woman younger than 30 in good health and CMV-seronegative. This chain links TRBV19 with TRBJ2-7; 7 positions match TRBD1. Sequencing used PBMCs. The CDR3 here is CASSGQDLWEQYF. The CDR3 nucleotides are TGTGCCAGTAGCGGACAGGACCTGTGGGAGCAGTACTTC.